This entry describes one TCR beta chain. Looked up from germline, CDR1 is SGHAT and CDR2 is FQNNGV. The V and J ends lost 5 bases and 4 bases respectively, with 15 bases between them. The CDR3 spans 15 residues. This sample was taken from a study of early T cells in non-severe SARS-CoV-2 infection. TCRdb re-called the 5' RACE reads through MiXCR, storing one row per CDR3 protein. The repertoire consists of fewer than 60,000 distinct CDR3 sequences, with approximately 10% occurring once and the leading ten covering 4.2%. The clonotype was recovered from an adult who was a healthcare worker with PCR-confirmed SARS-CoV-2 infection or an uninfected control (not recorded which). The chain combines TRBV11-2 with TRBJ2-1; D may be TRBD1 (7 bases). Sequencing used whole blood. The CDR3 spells CASSQGDFPYNEQFF. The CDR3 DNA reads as TGTGCCAGCAGCCAGGGGGACTTTCCGTACAATGAGCAGTTCTTC.